The 30 T cell receptor beta chains given below trace back to one sample, sequenced in a study of cytomegalovirus exposure and HLA in healthy donors. The PCR was carried out with 60 Vbeta primers and 13 Jbeta primers. Clones were sequenced by immunoSEQ multiplex PCR, and TCRdb holds only the in-frame ones, with some missing. The data show roughly 100,000 clones, with 13% to 15% seen just once and over 0.8% held by the top ten. Material for sequencing was PBMCs. These receptors were taken from a female donor in good health and CMV-seronegative.

There are a few counts of this clone. This chain links TRBV5-1 with TRBJ1-2; D uncertain. The CDR3 consists of 18 residues. V was cut by 0 bases and J by 1 base, with 19 bases left in between. Per the germline V gene, CDR1 is SGHRS and CDR2 is YFSETQ. The CDR3 bases are TGCGCCAGCAGCTTGGAATGGCAGGAAGTCACGATTAACTATGGCTACACCTTC. Amino acids: CASSLEWQEVTINYGYTF.

The J gene is TRBJ2-3, the V gene TRBV27; possible D gene TRBD1, 6 bases. The V end lost 3 bases, the J end lost 3 bases, and 10 bases lay between the germline ends. This CDR3 has 14 amino acids. Germline V gene sequence: CDR1 MNHEY, CDR2 SMNVEV (reference sequence). The chain's CDR3 is CASSFPGTTDTQYF. CDR3 coding DNA: TGTGCCAGCAGTTTCCCCGGGACAACAGATACGCAGTATTTT.

V is TRBV6-1 and J is TRBJ2-7, with D hard to call. Germline V CDR1 and CDR2: MNHNS, SASEGT. The CDR3 extends over 14 amino acids. V lost 0 bases and J lost 2, with 8 bases in between. CDR3 sequence (DNA): TGTGCCAGCAGTGAAGCGTGGCAGGCCTACGAGCAGTACTTC. Translation gives CASSEAWQAYEQYF.

In this sample, this clone turned up a few times. The V gene is TRBV6-5, the J gene TRBJ2-5; unclear D gene. CDR1 is MNHEY, CDR2 SVGAGI, per germline. This CDR3 has 13 residues. Trimming stripped 6 bases from V and 0 bases from J, with 8 bases between. The CDR3 DNA is TGTGCCAGCAGCACACAGTACCAAGAGACCCAGTACTTC. Translated: CASSTQYQETQYF.

This clone was observed a few times. This sequence joins TRBV5-1 and TRBJ2-7; 9 bases line up with TRBD1. Trimming removed 3 bases from V and 3 bases from J; junction bases left unmatched: 4. This CDR3 contains 14 residues. Germline loops: CDR1 SGHRS, CDR2 YFSETQ. The CDR3: CASSSGTGLYEQYF. The CDR3 DNA reads as TGCGCCAGCAGCTCCGGGACAGGGCTCTACGAGCAGTACTTC.

This clone was detected a few times. The genes are TRBV2 and TRBJ1-2, with TRBD1 identical over 8 bases. Trimming took 5 bases from V and 2 from J; bases not matched to a gene: 7. Germline V gives CDR1 SNHLY, CDR2 FYNNEI. The CDR3 is made up of 15 amino acids. The CDR3 region has the DNA TGTGCCAGCAGTCCGACCGGACAGGGCAACTATGGCTACACCTTC. It is translated as CASSPTGQGNYGYTF. The full variable domain, its missing parts supplied by reference TRBV2 and TRBJ1-2, is EPEVTQTPSHQVTQMGQEVILRCVPISNHLYFYWYRQILGQKVEFLVSFYNNEISEKSEIFDDQFSVERPDGSNFTLKIRSTKLEDSAMYFCASSPTGQGNYGYTFGSGTRLTVV.

This clone was seen a handful of times. This chain uses TRBV6-5 with TRBJ2-2; 14 bases map to TRBD2. Germline CDR1 is MNHEY and CDR2 is SVGAGI. The CDR3 runs to 15 residues. V was clipped by 4 bases and J by 6 bases; unmatched bases: 1. The CDR3 DNA reads as TGTGCCAGCAGTTGGACTAGCGGGGGGCCCGGGGAGCTGTTTTTT. Translating it yields CASSWTSGGPGELFF.

The J gene is TRBJ2-7, the V gene TRBV2, with 12 bases that match TRBD2. V shed 6 bases, J shed 0 bases, and the junction held 6 bases outside the gene matches. This CDR3 has 16 residues. Germline lookup yields CDR1 SNHLY and CDR2 FYNNEI. For the CDR3, the DNA is TGTGCCAGCAGAGGACTAGCGGGGCCCCTCTCCTACGAGCAGTACTTC. Protein: CASRGLAGPLSYEQYF.

J is TRBJ2-3 and V is TRBV28; D not resolved. Trimming stripped 4 bases from V and 4 bases from J, with 6 bases between. This CDR3 region has 12 residues. In germline, CDR1 is MDHEN, CDR2 SYDVKM. The CDR3 sequence: CASSSSADTQYF. The DNA of the CDR3 is TGTGCCAGCAGTTCGTCGGCAGATACGCAGTATTTT.

The CDR3 sequence is CASSPELAGGPILYEQYF. In nucleotides, the CDR3 is TGTGCCAGCTCACCGGAACTAGCGGGAGGGCCTATCTTGTACGAGCAGTACTTC. The genes are TRBV18 and TRBJ2-7; 13 bases map to TRBD2. This CDR3 has 18 residues. V trimming: 3 bases; J trimming: 4 bases; junction bases outside the gene matches: 12. Germline V gene data show CDR1 as KGHSH and CDR2 as LQKENI. Full variable domain (outside the CDR3, taken from reference TRBV18 and TRBJ2-7): NAGVMQNPRHLVRRRGQEARLRCSPMKGHSHVYWYRQLPEEGLKFMVYLQKENIIDESGMPKERFSAEFPKEGPSILRIQQVVRGDSAAYFCASSPELAGGPILYEQYFGPGTRLTVT.

This clone has only a few counts. This chain uses TRBV7-2 with TRBJ2-3, with 16 bases identical to TRBD2. Germline CDR1 is SGHTA and CDR2 is FQGNSA. V was clipped by 6 bases and J by 6 bases; unmatched bases: 6. The CDR3 totals 16 residues. The CDR3: CASRRGLAGGSDTQYF. CDR3 bases: TGTGCCAGCAGGAGGGGACTAGCGGGGGGGAGTGATACGCAGTATTTT.

This clone came up a few times. This sequence joins TRBV19 and TRBJ1-5; D possibly corresponds to TRBD1 (6 bases). The V end lost 3 bases, the J end lost 3 bases, and 15 bases lay between the germline ends. The CDR3 is 16 residues long. Germline V gene lookup returns CDR1 LNHDA and CDR2 SQIVND (reference sequence). The CDR3: CASSIIPGQSNQPQHF. CDR3 bases: TGTGCCAGTAGTATTATTCCTGGACAGTCCAATCAGCCCCAGCATTTT. The full variable domain, completed using reference TRBV19 and TRBJ1-5, is DGGITQSPKYLFRKEGQNVTLSCEQNLNHDAMYWYRQDPGQGLRLIYYSQIVNDFQKGDIAEGYSVSREKKESFPLTVTSAQKNPTAFYLCASSIIPGQSNQPQHFGDGTRLSIL.

The sample holds a few counts of this clone. The CDR3 region is CASSIERLGTGVRNTQYF. The CDR3 nucleotides read TGTGCCAGTAGTATAGAGAGGCTGGGGACAGGGGTCAGGAATACGCAGTATTTT. This chain links TRBV19 with TRBJ2-3; TRBD1 matches 10 bases. The J segment lost 7 bases and the V segment lost 0 bases, leaving 13 bases of the junction unmatched. CDR1 is LNHDA, CDR2 SQIVND, per germline (reference sequence). The CDR3 totals 18 residues.

The V gene is TRBV19, the J gene TRBJ1-5, with 9 positions matching TRBD1. V lost 6 bases, J lost 6 bases, and 12 bases stayed unmatched. CDR1 is LNHDA, CDR2 SQIVND, per germline (reference sequence). This CDR3 contains 16 residues. The CDR3 region has the DNA TGTGCCAGTAGCACAGGGGGCGGGCTAGTAGGTCAGCCCCAGCATTTT. Protein sequence: CASSTGGGLVGQPQHF.

A few counts support this clone. The CDR3 here is CASSTRASRGTEAFF. The CDR3 nucleotides are TGCGCCAGCAGCACTCGGGCCTCAAGAGGGACTGAAGCTTTCTTT. The chain joins TRBV5-1 to TRBJ1-1; D gene ambiguous. The V and J ends lost 4 bases and 5 bases respectively, with 18 bases between them. Germline loops: CDR1 SGHRS, CDR2 YFSETQ. The length of the CDR3 is 15 residues. Variable domain in full (rest from reference TRBV5-1 and TRBJ1-1): KAGVTQTPRYLIKTRGQQVTLSCSPISGHRSVSWYQQTPGQGLQFLFEYFSETQRNKGNFPGRFSGRQFSNSRSEMNVSTLELGDSALYLCASSTRASRGTEAFFGQGTRLTVV.

The chain is built from TRBV5-1 and TRBJ2-2; 7 bases are shared with TRBD1. The germline gives CDR1 SGHRS, CDR2 YFSETQ. The J segment lost 8 bases and the V segment lost 4 bases, leaving 5 bases of the junction unmatched. The CDR3 spans 13 residues. Here the CDR3 DNA reads TGCGCCAGCAGCCGGACAGGCGAAGGGGAGCTGTTTTTT. This codes for CASSRTGEGELFF.

This chain connects TRBV9 to TRBJ2-2, with D tentatively TRBD2 (7 bases). Germline loops: CDR1 SGDLS, CDR2 YYNGEE. CDR3 length equals 16 residues. Between the trimmed V and J ends, which lost 4 bases and 3 bases, there was a span of 16 bases. The CDR3 protein is CASSPRGGKHTGELFF. The CDR3 nucleotides read TGTGCCAGCAGCCCAAGGGGGGGGAAGCACACCGGGGAGCTGTTTTTT. Full variable domain (outside the CDR3, taken from reference TRBV9 and TRBJ2-2): DSGVTQTPKHLITATGQRVTLRCSPRSGDLSVYWYQQSLDQGLQFLIQYYNGEERAKGNILERFSAQQFPDLHSELNLSSLELGDSALYFCASSPRGGKHTGELFFGEGSRLTVL.

V is TRBV14 and J is TRBJ1-6; the match to TRBD1 covers 9 bases. CDR1 and CDR2 from the germline V gene are SGHDN and FVKESK. This CDR3 contains 15 residues. Trimming removed 1 base from V and 7 bases from J; junction bases left unmatched: 2. The CDR3 spells CASSQAGTGNSPLHF. CDR3 bases: TGTGCCAGCAGCCAAGCCGGGACAGGGAATTCACCCCTCCACTTT. Supplemented by reference TRBV14 and TRBJ1-6, the full variable domain reads EAGVTQFPSHSVIEKGQTVTLRCDPISGHDNLYWYRRVMGKEIKFLLHFVKESKQDESGMPNNRFLAERTGGTYSTLKVQPAELEDSGVYFCASSQAGTGNSPLHFGNGTRLTVT.

This chain uses TRBV10-3 with TRBJ1-4; 7 bases agree with TRBD1. V lost 0 bases and J lost 6; bases outside the gene matches: 4. This CDR3 region has 15 residues. The germline V gene encodes CDR1 ENHRY and CDR2 SYGVKD. CDR3 in amino acids: CAISESGTVDEKLFF. The CDR3 DNA reads as TGTGCCATCAGTGAGTCCGGGACAGTCGATGAAAAACTGTTTTTT.

The chain combines TRBV28 with TRBJ2-1, with 10 positions matching TRBD2. The CDR3 runs 15 residues. Germline-derived CDR1 and CDR2 are MDHEN and SYDVKM. V gave up 3 bases and J gave up 3 bases; unmatched junction bases: 2. The CDR3: CASSFGLADYNEQFF. The CDR3 region has the DNA TGTGCCAGCAGTTTCGGACTAGCGGACTACAATGAGCAGTTCTTC.

This clone was seen a handful of times. The gene calls are TRBV11-2 and TRBJ2-7; D is unclear. This CDR3 contains 12 residues. V gave up 1 base and J gave up 6 bases, with 7 bases separating them. The germline V gene has CDR1 SGHAT and CDR2 FQNNGV. CDR3 DNA sequence: TGTGCCAGCAGCTTAGGGCCCCGCGAGCAGTACTTC. Encoded protein: CASSLGPREQYF.

This clone was picked up a small number of times. The V call is TRBV29-1, the J call TRBJ1-2; TRBD1 might be the D (5 bases). Germline V lookup: CDR1 SQVTM, CDR2 ANQGSEA. V lost 3 bases and J lost 5, with 16 bases in between. This CDR3 has 14 amino acids. CDR3 protein: CSVEGVGGKYGYTF. The DNA of the CDR3 is TGCAGCGTTGAGGGGGTGGGAGGGAAGTATGGCTACACCTTC.

This clone was counted a few times. This chain uses TRBV5-1 with TRBJ1-1, with unresolved D. Germline lookup yields CDR1 SGHRS and CDR2 YFSETQ. Trimming cost V 8 bases and J 1 base, with 9 bases left between them. The CDR3 runs to 12 residues. The DNA of the CDR3 is TGCGCCAGTCGGGATTCGAACACTGAAGCTTTCTTT. Protein: CASRDSNTEAFF. The full variable domain, completed using reference TRBV5-1 and TRBJ1-1, is KAGVTQTPRYLIKTRGQQVTLSCSPISGHRSVSWYQQTPGQGLQFLFEYFSETQRNKGNFPGRFSGRQFSNSRSEMNVSTLELGDSALYLCASRDSNTEAFFGQGTRLTVV.

A few counts support this clone. The CDR3 here is CASSLGRRGRTEAFF. The CDR3 DNA reads as TGTGCCAGCAGTTTGGGACGGCGGGGAAGAACTGAAGCTTTCTTT. This sequence joins TRBV6-5 and TRBJ1-1, with D perhaps matching TRBD1 (5 bases). Germline CDR1 MNHEY, CDR2 SVGAGI. This CDR3 contains 15 residues. V lost 4 bases to trimming and J lost 5 bases, with 17 bases between them.

CDR3 in amino acids: CASSPQPTSGSWDEQFF. DNA of the CDR3: TGTGCCAGCAGCCCCCAACCGACTAGCGGGAGTTGGGATGAGCAGTTCTTC. This chain joins TRBV7-3 and TRBJ2-1; 12 bases align to TRBD2. From germline, CDR1 is SGHTA and CDR2 FQGTGA. CDR3 length: 17 residues. With 5 bases clipped from V and 8 bases from J, the junction kept 13 bases outside the gene matches. The variable domain in full, completed from reference TRBV7-3 and TRBJ2-1, reads GAGVSQTPSNKVTEKGKYVELRCDPISGHTALYWYRQSLGQGPEFLIYFQGTGAADDSGLPNDRFFAVRPEGSVSTLKIQRTERGDSAVYLCASSPQPTSGSWDEQFFGPGTRLTVL.

V usage is TRBV4-2 and J usage is TRBJ2-7; 12 bases are shared with TRBD1. V was pared by 3 bases and J by 6 bases, with 3 bases of the junction left unmatched. CDR1 and CDR2 (germline): LGHNA, YNFKEQ. This CDR3 has 14 amino acids. CDR3 amino acids: CASSQGQGAREQYF. CDR3 coding DNA: TGTGCCAGCAGCCAGGGACAGGGGGCGCGCGAGCAGTACTTC.

J is TRBJ2-3 and V is TRBV6-5; 9 nucleotides align to TRBD1. The V segment lost 0 bases and the J segment 3 bases; nucleotides outside the gene matches: 4. The CDR3 length is 16 residues. The germline CDR1 and CDR2 sequences are MNHEY and SVGAGI. The CDR3 DNA reads as TGTGCCAGCAGTTACTCGTTGACAGGGGGAACAGATACGCAGTATTTT. This encodes CASSYSLTGGTDTQYF.

CDR3 sequence reads: CAISVRRGEAFF. CDR3 DNA sequence: TGTGCCATCAGTGTAAGGAGAGGTGAAGCTTTCTTT. The J gene is TRBJ1-1, the V gene TRBV10-3; D is uncertain. The CDR3 runs 12 residues. Germline V lookup: CDR1 ENHRY, CDR2 SYGVKD. Trimming took off 4 bases at V and 7 bases at J, with 10 bases between the two ends.

This clone appeared a few times. The chain employs TRBV6-6 and TRBJ2-3, with TRBD2 matching 8 bases. With V trimmed by 6 bases and J by 4 bases, 9 bases remained unmatched. The CDR3 covers 15 residues. Germline V gives CDR1 MNHNY, CDR2 SVGAGI (reference sequence). CDR3 coding DNA: TGTGCCAGCAGCCCCATAAGGACTAGCTCAGATACGCAGTATTTT. It yields the protein CASSPIRTSSDTQYF.

The chain carries TRBV18 and TRBJ1-1; D is unclear. Germline-derived CDR1 and CDR2 are KGHSH and LQKENI. The CDR3 has 14 residues. The germline V and J ends were trimmed by 6 bases and 4 bases, with 15 bases remaining between them. The CDR3, as DNA: TGTGCCAGCTCCGGAGAGGGAAAAGGCACTGAAGCTTTCTTT. Its translation: CASSGEGKGTEAFF.